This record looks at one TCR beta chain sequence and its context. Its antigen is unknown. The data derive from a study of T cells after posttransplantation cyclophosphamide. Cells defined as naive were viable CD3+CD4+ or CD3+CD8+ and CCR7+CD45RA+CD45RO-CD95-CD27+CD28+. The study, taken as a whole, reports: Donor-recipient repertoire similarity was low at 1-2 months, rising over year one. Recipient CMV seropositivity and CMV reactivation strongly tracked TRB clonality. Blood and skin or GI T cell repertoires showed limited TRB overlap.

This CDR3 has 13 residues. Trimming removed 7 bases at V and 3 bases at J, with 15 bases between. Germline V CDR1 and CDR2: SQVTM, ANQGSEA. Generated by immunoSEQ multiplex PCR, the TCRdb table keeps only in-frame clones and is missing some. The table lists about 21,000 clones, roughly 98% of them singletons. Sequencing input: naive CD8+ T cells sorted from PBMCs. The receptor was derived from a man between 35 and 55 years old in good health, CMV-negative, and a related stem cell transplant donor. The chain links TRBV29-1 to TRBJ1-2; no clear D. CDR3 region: CSGGGMGDYGYTF. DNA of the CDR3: TGCAGCGGCGGAGGAATGGGAGACTATGGCTACACCTTC.